This entry is about one TCR beta chain. Its antigen is not yet known. Qualities for individual bases were not recorded, and no much larger clone is one base off. TCRbeta CDR3 regions were amplified from genomic DNA using the immunoSEQ Assay, a bias-controlled multiplex PCR. The original pipeline was this. Within the assay, amplification of reference gene primers was used to estimate how many nucleated cells each sample contained. To quantify the absolute abundance of each unique TCRbeta CDR3 rearrangement, sequence reads were collapsed and filtered. For each sample, productive Simpson clonality was calculated by taking the square root of Simpson's diversity index across productive rearrangements. The immuneACCESS repertoire file appears here via TCRdb, limited to in-frame rearrangements. These files lack a portion of the clones; in checked studies, under half of the deficit traces to unresolved V genes, and the cause of the others is not known. V, J and clone size are those of that table, while D and trimming were read from the DNA. This sample holds approximately 190,000 clones; 60% to 80% were observed only once. The ten largest clones represent about 18% of the sample.

Whole blood was collected in K2EDTA tubes by collaborating institutions according to the institutions' own protocols. For TCRbeta analysis, collaborators shipped samples in one of three forms: frozen whole blood, isolated PBMCs, or DNA extracted from either of those sample types. The data were taken from a study of blood T cell repertoires in COVID-19 (TCRdb year 2020). At the level of the whole study: Collaborator samples came from the United States, Italy and Spain and covered acute and convalescent phases of COVID-19. The prospective study material was composed of cDNA or gDNA derived from T cells, B-cell-depleted T cells, or PBMCs. Deeply sampled blood TCRbeta repertoires from subjects exposed to, actively infected with, or recovered from COVID-19 were included in the dataset. The repertoires were released in a freely available public database meant as a resource for research on the immune response to SARS-CoV-2. Samples came from the ongoing ImmuneRACE study (first 160 participants) plus 1,254 subjects from 6 global collaborators. The sample metadata nearly always contained a de-identified subject ID, COVID-19 status, age in years and sex. HLA class I and class II types, where available, came from metadata supplied by the sample provider rather than from assay-based typing.

Study-wide conclusions, independent of this receptor: Clinical and demographic metadata were provided uncurated, with the amount varying by source and participant.

The CDR3 contains 14 residues, cysteine and phenylalanine counted. Only the CDR3 DNA is retained, 42 bases long and in frame from the first base. V and J are truncated by 3 bases and 4 bases respectively, leaving an intervening sequence of 13 bases. Based on the germline V gene, the CDR1 and CDR2 sequences are SGDLS and YYNGEE. The receptor's source is a man aged 55 to 70 with active or convalescent COVID-19. The V gene is TRBV9 and the J gene is TRBJ1-1; a tentative D call is TRBD1 (6 bases match). Sequenced sample: peripheral blood. The CDR3 in this case is CASSAQGMGTEAFF. The nucleotides read TGTGCCAGCAGCGCTCAGGGGATGGGCACTGAAGCTTTCTTT.